This TCR beta chain was captured in a study of technical replicates of blood from a few donors. Repertoires were generated with immunoSEQ multiplex PCR, while TCRdb's copy carries only in-frame clones and drops some. This table holds fewer than 90,000 clones, approximately 93% found once. The CDR3 runs 21 residues. V was trimmed by 3 bases and J by 4 bases, leaving 34 bases between them. Germline CDR1 is MDHEN and CDR2 is SYDVKM. The TCR comes from a human donor in good health. The chain has TRBV28 and TRBJ2-7, with D maybe TRBD2 (6 bases). The material sequenced was T cells isolated from PBMCs. The CDR3: CASSFFSLFRDSPGYGYEQYF. The CDR3 bases are TGTGCCAGCAGTTTCTTTTCTCTATTCCGGGACTCACCGGGGTATGGGTACGAGCAGTACTTC.